This T cell receptor beta chain was obtained from a study of cytomegalovirus exposure and HLA in healthy donors. General study findings and limits: Prior analysis indicated that the majority of TCR beta V segments exhibited productivity approximately 87% or approximately 30% of the time. In a later analysis, TCR beta V- and J-gene trimming was associated with a missense DCLRE1C variant. Donor immune exposure was known only as CMV serostatus.

The PCR made use of 60 Vbeta and 13 Jbeta primers. The method was immunoSEQ multiplex PCR; TCRdb's version includes in-frame clones alone and lacks a portion of them. The repertoire holds around 78,000 clones, approximately 84% seen once, with roughly 2.4% in the top ten. V trimming: 5 bases; J trimming: 9 bases; junction bases outside the gene matches: 14. Germline-derived CDR1 and CDR2 are SGDLS and YYNGEE. CDR3 length: 16 amino acids. Of note for this clone: Its specificity is not known.

Input material: PBMCs. The origin of this receptor is a woman aged 45-59 years in good health and CMV-seronegative. The chain combines TRBV9 with TRBJ1-6; 7 bases are shared with TRBD1. This CDR3 is CASSLDRVVRSSPLHF. The CDR3 DNA is TGTGCCAGCAGTTTAGACAGGGTAGTTCGTAGTTCACCCCTCCACTTT.